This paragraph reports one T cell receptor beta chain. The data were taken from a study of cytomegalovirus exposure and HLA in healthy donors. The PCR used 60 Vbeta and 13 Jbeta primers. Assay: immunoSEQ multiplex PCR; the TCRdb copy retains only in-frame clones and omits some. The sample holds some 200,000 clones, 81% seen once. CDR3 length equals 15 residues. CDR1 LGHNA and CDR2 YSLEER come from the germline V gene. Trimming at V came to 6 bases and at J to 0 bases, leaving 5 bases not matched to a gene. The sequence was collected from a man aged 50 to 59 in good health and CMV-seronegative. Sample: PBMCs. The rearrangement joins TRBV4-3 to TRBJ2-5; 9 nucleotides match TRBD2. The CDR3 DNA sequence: TGCGCCAGCAGTCTTAGCGGGGGCCACCAAGAGACCCAGTACTTC. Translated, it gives CASSLSGGHQETQYF.